These 32 T cell receptor beta chains were sequenced from one sample in a study of graft-versus-host responses after intestinal transplantation. Here immunoSEQ multiplex PCR was the method, and the copy in TCRdb shows in-frame clones only, minus some. The sample lists about 78,000 clones, around 87% occurring once. These receptors' targets are unknown. The source was unstimulated CD8+ T cells sorted from spleen or lymph node cells, collected before transplant. All receptors come from a human donor who was the organ donor for an intestinal transplant.

The chain joins TRBV6-5 to TRBJ1-2; D perhaps matches TRBD1 (6 bases). The CDR3 is made up of 15 amino acids. CDR1 and CDR2 from the germline V gene are MNHEY and SVGAGI. With 2 bases removed from V and 4 bases from J, the gap between germline ends came to 14 bases. CDR3 in DNA: TGTGCCAGCAGTTACGAAGGGGGGGCCGGCTATGGCTACACCTTC. Its translation is CASSYEGGAGYGYTF.

This chain connects TRBV7-6 to TRBJ2-7, with D unresolved. Germline assignment: CDR1 SGHVS and CDR2 FNYEAQ. The V end was cut by 3 bases, the J end by 4 bases, with 16 bases between. CDR3 size: 15 residues. CDR3 nucleotides: TGTGCCAGCAGCTTCGCGCTGGGAACTGTTTACGAGCAGTACTTC. As protein: CASSFALGTVYEQYF.

This clone has only one observation. This sequence joins TRBV28 and TRBJ2-7; 11 bases line up with TRBD1. Trimming removed 5 bases from V and 6 bases from J; junction bases left unmatched: 6. This CDR3 contains 14 residues. Germline V lookup: CDR1 MDHEN, CDR2 SYDVKM. As DNA, the CDR3 is TGTGCCAGCAGTCCCCCGGGACAGGGGGTCGAGCAGTACTTC. Protein product: CASSPPGQGVEQYF.

This chain links TRBV28 with TRBJ1-1; D is uncertain. This CDR3 spans 14 amino acids. Germline CDR1 is MDHEN and CDR2 is SYDVKM. V was pared by 5 bases and J by 5 bases, with 15 bases between. This CDR3 is CASSTRKGWTEAFF. In DNA, the CDR3 is TGTGCCAGCAGTACCCGGAAGGGTTGGACTGAAGCTTTCTTT.

The chain couples TRBV30 to TRBJ2-5; D remains ambiguous. Trimming pared 0 bases from V and 5 bases from J, leaving 10 bases between. This CDR3 is built from 13 residues. Germline lookup yields CDR1 GTSNPN and CDR2 SVGIG (reference sequence). CDR3 protein: CAWSVELAETQYF. The CDR3 DNA reads as TGTGCCTGGAGTGTAGAACTCGCCGAGACCCAGTACTTC.

The genes are TRBV4-2 and TRBJ1-4; D call uncertain. The V gene's germline CDR1 is LGHNA and CDR2 YNFKEQ. CDR3 length: 16 residues. Deletions cut 0 bases from V and 7 bases from J, with 15 bases between. The CDR3 reads CASSQDSVGLAEKLFF. The CDR3 DNA reads as TGTGCCAGCAGCCAAGATTCTGTGGGTCTCGCTGAAAAACTGTTTTTT.

The J gene is TRBJ1-1, the V gene TRBV4-1, with D tentatively TRBD1 (5 bases). Trimming removed 4 bases from V and 3 bases from J, with 9 bases in between. Looked up from germline, CDR1 is MGHRA and CDR2 is YSYEKL. This CDR3 has 13 amino acids. The CDR3 nucleotides read TGCGCCAGCAGCCCCAGGGAGGACACTGAAGCTTTCTTT. It specifies CASSPREDTEAFF.

This clone was observed a handful of times. The V call is TRBV6-1, the J call TRBJ1-1; possible D gene TRBD1, 5 bases. The V gene lost 8 bases and the J gene lost 3 bases, with 16 bases spanning the gap. CDR1 and CDR2 from the germline V gene are MNHNS and SASEGT. This CDR3 has 14 amino acids. The CDR3 nucleotides read TGTGCCAGCCTCCCCTGGGGCCCGGACACTGAAGCTTTCTTT. Translated: CASLPWGPDTEAFF.

The gene calls are TRBV7-3 and TRBJ2-3; D possibly matches TRBD1 or TRBD2 (5 bases each). Germline CDR1 SGHTA, CDR2 FQGTGA. CDR3 length equals 15 residues. Trimming removed 5 bases from V and 4 bases from J, with 16 bases in between. CDR3 sequence reads: CASSALGGYADTQYF. In DNA, the CDR3 is TGTGCCAGCAGCGCCCTTGGGGGTTATGCAGATACGCAGTATTTT.

This chain uses TRBV2 with TRBJ1-4; no reliable D call. CDR3 length: 12 amino acids. Germline V lookup: CDR1 SNHLY, CDR2 FYNNEI. Between the trimmed V and J ends, which lost 9 bases and 3 bases, there was a span of 8 bases. The CDR3 region has the DNA TGTGCCAGTAGGGTTCCTAATGAAAAACTGTTTTTT. Protein sequence: CASRVPNEKLFF.

This clone was seen a single time. V is TRBV5-7 and J is TRBJ1-5; D is unresolved. TRBV5-7 is an ORF; its function is uncertain. The CDR3 totals 14 residues. With 1 base removed from V and 3 bases from J, the gap between germline ends came to 8 bases. The CDR3 here is CASSLSSANQPQHF. The CDR3 bases are TGTGCCAGCAGCTTGTCTAGTGCCAATCAGCCCCAGCATTTT.

The rearrangement uses TRBV29-1 and TRBJ1-2; tentatively, D is TRBD1 (6 bases). Germline CDR1 and CDR2: SQVTM and ANQGSEA. Deletions cut 3 bases from V and 8 bases from J, with 28 bases between. This CDR3 has 17 residues. The chain's CDR3 is CSVDRLTTTRDKGGYTF. Written as DNA, the CDR3 is TGCAGCGTTGACCGTCTGACGACAACCCGGGACAAAGGCGGCTACACCTTC.

This chain joins TRBV7-9 and TRBJ2-7; D is ambiguous. The V end was cut by 9 bases, the J end by 2 bases, with 14 bases between. The germline V gene encodes CDR1 SEHNR and CDR2 FQNEAQ (reference sequence). The CDR3 is made up of 13 amino acids. CDR3 residues: CASGFLGAYEQYF. DNA of the CDR3: TGTGCCAGTGGCTTTCTTGGGGCCTACGAGCAGTACTTC.

The genes are TRBV4-1 and TRBJ2-7; the D call may be TRBD1 or TRBD2 (5 bases each). The V and J ends lost 0 bases and 3 bases respectively, with 15 bases between them. The CDR3 extends over 16 amino acids. Per germline, CDR1 MGHRA and CDR2 YSYEKL. The CDR3 DNA reads as TGCGCCAGCAGCCAAGACCTAGAGGGGCAGATCTACGAGCAGTACTTC. Residues: CASSQDLEGQIYEQYF.

V gene TRBV30 combines with J gene TRBJ2-2; 7 positions match TRBD1. Trimming at V came to 7 bases and at J to 0 bases, leaving 5 bases not matched to a gene. This CDR3 comprises 14 residues. CDR1 GTSNPN and CDR2 SVGIG come from the germline V gene (reference sequence). CDR3 loop: CASSQGPNTGELFF. As DNA, the CDR3 is TGTGCCTCCTCACAGGGGCCGAACACCGGGGAGCTGTTTTTT.

This chain uses TRBV29-1 with TRBJ1-3; weak D call: TRBD1 (5 bases). CDR3 length: 13 amino acids. CDR1 and CDR2 from the germline V gene are SQVTM and ANQGSEA. V was cut by 4 bases and J by 9 bases, with 16 bases left in between. The CDR3 is CSVGRGPERTIYF. CDR3 sequence (DNA): TGCAGCGTTGGAAGGGGCCCCGAGCGCACCATATATTTT. Filled out from reference TRBV29-1 and TRBJ1-3, the complete variable domain reads SAVISQKPSRDICQRGTSLTIQCQVDSQVTMMFWYRQQPGQSLTLIATANQGSEATYESGFVIDKFPISRPNLTFSTLTVSNMSPEDSSIYLCSVGRGPERTIYFGEGSWLTVV.

The rearrangement uses TRBV5-1 and TRBJ1-1; maybe TRBD1 (6 bases). The CDR3 is 14 amino acids. The germline gives CDR1 SGHRS, CDR2 YFSETQ. V was cut by 7 bases and J by 4 bases, with 17 bases left in between. CDR3 nucleotides: TGCGCCAGCGGTAAAGGGGGACTTTCCACTGAAGCTTTCTTT. It encodes CASGKGGLSTEAFF.

The rearrangement uses TRBV7-2 and TRBJ2-1; possibly TRBD2 for D (7 bases). Deletions cut 8 bases from V and 10 bases from J, with 15 bases between. Germline lookup yields CDR1 SGHTA and CDR2 FQGNSA. The length of the CDR3 is 12 residues. CDR3 region: CASGGGGPEQFF. Here the CDR3 DNA reads TGTGCCAGCGGAGGGGGGGGCCCGGAGCAGTTCTTC.

This clone was detected only once. This CDR3 is also generated by other DNA sequences in the sample. This sequence joins TRBV30 and TRBJ2-1; D may match TRBD1 or TRBD2 (6 bases each). CDR3 length: 11 residues. Trimming left V 5 bases short and J 8 bases short, with 10 bases between. In germline, CDR1 is GTSNPN, CDR2 SVGIG (reference sequence). CDR3 amino acids: CAWSGGDEQFF. CDR3 coding DNA: TGTGCCTGGTCCGGGGGCGATGAGCAGTTCTTC.

The chain employs TRBV25-1 and TRBJ1-3, with D possibly TRBD1 on 6 matching bases. Trimming shortened V by 6 bases and J by 0 bases, and 12 bases separated the two germline ends. This CDR3 contains 15 residues. The germline V gene encodes CDR1 MGHDK and CDR2 SYGVNS. CDR3 amino acids: CASRVTGNSGNTIYF. The CDR3 DNA sequence: TGTGCCAGCAGAGTGACAGGCAACTCTGGAAACACCATATATTTT.

V and J are TRBV10-3 and TRBJ2-5, with no clear D. V dropped 2 bases and J dropped 7 bases, with 8 bases sitting between them. Germline lookup yields CDR1 ENHRY and CDR2 SYGVKD. The CDR3 consists of 12 residues. CDR3 nucleotide sequence: TGTGCCATCAGTGAGGACTCCGCGACCCAGTACTTC. Translation gives CAISEDSATQYF.

The V call is TRBV19, the J call TRBJ2-6; the D is unclear. CDR1 is LNHDA and CDR2 is SQIVND in the germline V gene (reference sequence). CDR3 size: 14 residues. Trimming cost V 3 bases and J 0 bases, with 3 bases left between them. The CDR3 DNA sequence: TGTGCCAGTAGTATGATCTCTGGGGCCAACGTCCTGACTTTC. Residues: CASSMISGANVLTF.

This clone was counted once. The chain combines TRBV7-9 with TRBJ2-5; no reliable D call. From germline, CDR1 is SEHNR and CDR2 FQNEAQ (reference sequence). This CDR3 region has 12 residues. Trimming pared 4 bases from V and 4 bases from J, leaving 7 bases between. CDR3 sequence (DNA): TGTGCCAGCAGCTCCCCGGGAGAGACCCAGTACTTC. Translation gives CASSSPGETQYF.

The rearrangement joins TRBV7-8 to TRBJ2-7; 7 bases match TRBD2. Germline V gene data show CDR1 as SGHVS and CDR2 as FQNEAQ. The trim removed 5 bases at V and 3 bases at J, leaving 19 bases unmatched. The CDR3 runs to 18 residues. In DNA, the CDR3 is TGTGCCAGCAGCCTTTTTAGTCGGGGGGAATTAACCTACTACGAGCAGTACTTC. Protein: CASSLFSRGELTYYEQYF.

Details on this clone: Germline is not matched at one junction end, which may reflect a read error. The rearrangement joins TRBV4-1 to TRBJ1-1; no firm D call. The germline V gene encodes CDR1 MGHRA and CDR2 YSYEKL. The length of the CDR3 is 10 residues. The CDR3 coding sequence is TGCGCCAGCAGCCAAGAGAGGAAGATCTTT. Encoded protein: CASSQERKIF.

The chain employs TRBV5-1 and TRBJ1-4, with unresolved D. Per germline, CDR1 SGHRS and CDR2 YFSETQ. The CDR3 runs 17 residues. V dropped 4 bases and J dropped 4 bases, with 20 bases sitting between them. In DNA form, the CDR3 reads TGCGCCAGCAGCCGGGAGGGTCGAGAGGTTTATAATGAAAAACTGTTTTTT. It translates to CASSREGREVYNEKLFF.

The chain employs TRBV7-3 and TRBJ2-2; tentative D call: TRBD1 (6 bases). The CDR3 length is 13 residues. CDR1 is SGHTA and CDR2 is FQGTGA in the germline V gene. V was clipped by 1 base and J by 7 bases, with 7 bases between them. CDR3 sequence (DNA): TGTGCCAGCAGCTTAATAGGGGGCGGGGAGCTGTTTTTT. Encoded protein: CASSLIGGGELFF.

The V call is TRBV10-3, the J call TRBJ1-2, with D perhaps TRBD1 (6 bases). The CDR3 covers 13 residues. Trimming cost V 10 bases and J 4 bases, with 16 bases left between them. The germline V gene has CDR1 ENHRY and CDR2 SYGVKD. For the CDR3, the DNA is TGTGCCAGCCAATCCGGGACAACCTATGGCTACACCTTC. Amino acids: CASQSGTTYGYTF.

The chain links TRBV7-3 to TRBJ1-1; possible D gene TRBD1, 5 bases. Germline lookup yields CDR1 SGHTA and CDR2 FQGTGA. V was pared by 5 bases and J by 1 base, with 11 bases between. The CDR3 contains 14 residues. CDR3 coding DNA: TGTGCCAGCAGCCGATCCGGGGGGAACACTGAAGCTTTCTTT. The encoded protein is CASSRSGGNTEAFF.

V and J are TRBV7-2 and TRBJ2-7, with D perhaps TRBD1 (5 bases). The CDR3 totals 18 residues. Germline loops: CDR1 SGHTA, CDR2 FQGNSA. Deletions cut 2 bases from V and 3 bases from J, with 23 bases between. The DNA for the CDR3 is TGTGCCAGCAGCTTAAGGGGTATAGAGCAGCCCCTTGGCTACGAGCAGTACTTC. This gives the protein CASSLRGIEQPLGYEQYF.

The chain combines TRBV4-3 with TRBJ1-1; no clear D gene. CDR3 size: 14 residues. V lost 3 bases and J 1 base, leaving 9 bases between the germline ends. The germline gives CDR1 LGHNA, CDR2 YSLEER. The CDR3 DNA reads as TGCGCCAGCAGCCACTTAGACTGGAACACTGAAGCTTTCTTT. This sequence encodes CASSHLDWNTEAFF.

The J gene is TRBJ2-1, the V gene TRBV27; 10 positions match TRBD1. The CDR3 loop spans 13 amino acids. CDR1 is MNHEY and CDR2 is SMNVEV in the germline V gene (reference sequence). The V gene end was trimmed by 7 bases and the J gene end by 4 bases; junction bases not matched to a gene: 1. The CDR3 DNA follows: TGTGCCAGCAAGGGACAGGGGTACAATGAGCAGTTCTTC. This encodes CASKGQGYNEQFF.